Following are 5 T cell receptor beta chains from one sample sequenced in a study of blood T cell repertoires in COVID-19. Using immunoSEQ multiplex PCR, the repertoire was profiled, and TCRdb retains in-frame clones only, with some absent. The data show tens of thousands of clones, about 81% seen once. Sequenced: peripheral blood. These receptors all stem from a human donor with acute or convalescent COVID-19. The donor label of this sample is uncertain.

This clone is deemed medium-sized. The CDR3 ends on some other residue instead of the conserved phenylalanine or tryptophan, so this is likely a read error. No DNA is shown, since the ends of the CDR3 on it are uncertain; the CDR3 is the one TCRdb lists. CDR3 loop: CASSPRRGIRL. The chain combines TRBV6-5 with TRBJ2-7; no check of the table's D call, TRBD2, against the DNA was made. Germline loops: CDR1 MNHEY, CDR2 SVGAGI. The CDR3 region is 11 residues in length, termini included.

This chain uses TRBV2 with TRBJ2-1, with a possible D match to TRBD2 (6 bases). The V end lost 6 bases, the J end lost 8 bases, and 17 bases lay between the germline ends. Germline V gene data show CDR1 as SNHLY and CDR2 as FYNNEI. This CDR3 is built from 14 residues. This chain's CDR3 is CASRHPGGMDEQFF. Written as DNA, the CDR3 is TGTGCCAGCAGGCACCCCGGGGGTATGGATGAGCAGTTCTTC.

This chain joins TRBV4-2 and TRBJ1-2; TRBD1 aligns across 7 bases. The trim removed 0 bases at V and 8 bases at J, leaving 9 bases unmatched. The CDR3 runs 15 residues. In germline, CDR1 is LGHNA, CDR2 YNFKEQ. The CDR3 coding sequence is TGTGCCAGCAGCCAAGATCAGGGGGTCGCTATGGGCTACACCTTC. Its translation: CASSQDQGVAMGYTF.

V and J are TRBV2 and TRBJ1-1; possible D gene TRBD1, 6 bases. Trimming pared 6 bases from V and 8 bases from J, leaving 13 bases between. In germline, CDR1 is SNHLY, CDR2 FYNNEI. The CDR3 sequence is 12 residues long. The CDR3 loop is CASRYGTHEAFF. Here the CDR3 DNA reads TGTGCCAGCAGGTACGGGACACACGAAGCTTTCTTT.

The rearrangement joins TRBV28 to TRBJ2-7; 7 bases agree with TRBD1. The CDR3 is 15 amino acids. V dropped 9 bases and J dropped 5; count of bases not matched to a gene: 16. CDR1 and CDR2 from the germline V gene are MDHEN and SYDVKM. The CDR3 loop is CASKQGSRSEDEQYF. CDR3 coding DNA: TGTGCCAGTAAACAGGGGTCCAGATCGGAAGACGAGCAGTACTTC.